This entry concerns a single TCR beta chain. Which antigen it targets is not known. Base qualities were left out, and no much larger clone turns up one base away. These data originate in a study of memory CD4+ T cells and cytomegalovirus serostatus (dated by TCRdb to between 2018 and 2021). For the study in its entirety: The cohort included approximately 35 healthy adults from Belgium, of whom 9 were CMV seropositive and roughly 24 were CMV seronegative. The study sequenced CD4+ memory TCRbeta repertoires of a Belgian cohort with known cytomegalovirus serostatus to replicate a published TCR-based CMV serostatus classifier. Beyond this particular receptor, the publication reports: Only CD4+CD45RO+ memory cells were sequenced, unlike the original study, which covered naive and memory CD4+ and CD8+ populations. Among the 160 or so previously reported CMV-associated TCRbeta sequences, some 67 showed up in the CD4+ memory repertoires, with each one found in between one and five individuals. The results were interpreted as suggesting that the CMV-associated TCR signature is mostly present in the CD4+ memory repertoire. For predicting CMV serostatus, the median bootstrapped AUC was approximately 0.95 using the original framework and over 0.9 using a US-trained random forest. On the Belgian cohort, the classifier built on the original framework reached a median bootstrapped AUC of roughly 0.94, with a 95% CI of 0.76-1.00.

Single viable CD3+CD4+CD8-CD45RO+ cells were sorted as memory CD4+ T cells on a FACSAria II. CMV serostatus was assessed using a Roche Elecsys assay, by which serum IgG against CMV pp150, pp28, p38 and p52 was detected. Following thawing, total CD4+ T cells were enriched through positive selection using CD4 magnetic microbeads. Samples originated from another study that specifically interrogated the CD4+ T cell memory repertoire. Peripheral blood mononuclear cells were isolated and cryopreserved following standard operating procedures; serum was stored at -80 °C. CD3-PerCP (BW264/56), CD4-APC (RPA-T4), CD45RO-PE (UCHT1) and CD8-Pacific Orange (3B5) antibodies were used for staining, and non-viable cells were excluded with Sytox blue. The CDR3, cysteine through phenylalanine, is 16 amino acids long. Only CDR3 DNA is held: 48 bases, read in frame from base 1. The germline V gene sets CDR1 to SGHTA and CDR2 to FQGNSA. The germline V end is reduced by 3 bases and the J end by 7 bases; junction bases left unmatched: 11.

Genomic DNA was extracted from sorted cells with the Quick-DNA Microprep Kit. Amplification of TCRbeta DNA was done with the immunoSEQ hsTCRbeta kit, following the protocol from the manufacturer. An Illumina MiSeq instrument was used to sequence the TCRbeta libraries. Concerning the study's data processing: Once out-of-frame sequences had been removed, millions of distinct TCRbeta sequences were left, which works out to an average of approximately 70,000 per individual. Each individual was scored according to the count of 164 previously reported CMV-associated TCRbeta sequences and the total productive distinct TCRbeta count. A beta-binomial model was reimplemented in Python, and scikit-learn random forests with default parameters were trained on US cohort data. Classifier performance on the Belgian cohort was summarized as median AUC with percentile confidence intervals calculated over 10,000 bootstrap iterations. In its TCRdb copy, this immuneACCESS table keeps in-frame sequences only and misses some clones. Where compared with another copy, unresolved V genes explain less than half of these, and the others have no known cause. V and J calls and clone size are those listed in that table; D and trimming were worked out from the DNA. Within this sample are around 25,000 clones, with roughly 75% of them counted one time only. The ten largest make up approximately 1% of the sample.

The sequenced sample was memory CD4+ T cells from blood. The chain is encoded by TRBV7-2 joined to TRBJ1-4, and TRBD1 matches 7 of the central bases. The sequence was obtained from an adult in good health and CMV-seronegative. This receptor carries the CDR3 CASSFVDRVGGEKLFF. The nucleotide sequence reads TGTGCCAGCAGCTTCGTTGACAGGGTCGGTGGTGAAAAACTGTTTTTT. The full variable domain, with segments outside the CDR3 supplied by the reference TRBV7-2 and TRBJ1-4 proteins, appears as GAGVSQSPSNKVTEKGKDVELRCDPISGHTALYWYRQSLGQGLEFLIYFQGNSAPDKSGLPSDRFSAERTGGSVSTLTIQRTQQEDSAVYLCASSFVDRVGGEKLFFGSGTQLSVL.